The table lists the clone carrying this T cell receptor beta chain with a few counts. TCRdb redid the calling of the RT-PCR reads with MiXCR, one entry per CDR3 protein. The sample consists of over 400,000 distinct CDR3 sequences, 15% to 20% of them appearing once. The CDR3 spans 16 residues. The V end lost 0 bases, the J end lost 5 bases, and 16 bases lay between the germline ends. Germline CDR1 reads LGHDT; CDR2 reads YNNKEL (reference sequence). The entry originates in a study of patients and donors after allogeneic stem cell transplantation. Specimen: blood, either unsorted or a sorted T cell fraction (not recorded which). The chain links TRBV3-1 to TRBJ1-1; no clear D gene. This sequence originates from a human donor who was either an allogeneic HSCT recipient or a stem cell or donor lymphocyte infusion donor (not recorded which). It is not recorded whose cells these are; they may come from a transplant donor. The CDR3 loop reads CASSQDISAAGTEAFF. CDR3 coding DNA: TGTGCCAGCAGCCAAGATATATCGGCTGCGGGAACTGAAGCTTTCTTT.